This T cell receptor (beta chain) was documented in a study of T-cell reconstitution after alpha-beta-depleted transplantation in children. Trimming shortened V by 4 bases and J by 4 bases, and 8 bases separated the two germline ends. Germline V lookup: CDR1 SQVTM, CDR2 ANQGSEA. This CDR3 has 11 residues. Study results and caveats: Reported findings indicate that, about two months after transplant, alpha-beta T cells came from several hundred expanded clones, which were derived from non-depleted graft cells. Counts and diversity of T cells one year after transplant came mostly from newly produced T cells.

Unique molecular identifiers were incorporated when the TCRbeta library was constructed. TCRdb re-analysed the PCR reads in MiXCR, keeping a single row per CDR3 protein. The sample holds fewer than 150,000 distinct CDR3 sequences, about 9.9% seen once. This clonotype occurred a few times. Antigen: not known. The V call is TRBV29-1, the J call TRBJ2-7; TRBD2 is a possible D gene (5 bases). The receptor's source is a girl less than two years old who had a stem cell transplant for combined immunodeficiency, so the T cells may come from the graft donor. The sample consisted of PBMCs, mostly from graft donor cells, taken 180 days after TCRalphabeta/CD19-depleted stem cell transplant. The CDR3 DNA is TGCAGCGTTGCCTCGGGGTACGAGCAGTACTTC. Residues: CSVASGYEQYF.